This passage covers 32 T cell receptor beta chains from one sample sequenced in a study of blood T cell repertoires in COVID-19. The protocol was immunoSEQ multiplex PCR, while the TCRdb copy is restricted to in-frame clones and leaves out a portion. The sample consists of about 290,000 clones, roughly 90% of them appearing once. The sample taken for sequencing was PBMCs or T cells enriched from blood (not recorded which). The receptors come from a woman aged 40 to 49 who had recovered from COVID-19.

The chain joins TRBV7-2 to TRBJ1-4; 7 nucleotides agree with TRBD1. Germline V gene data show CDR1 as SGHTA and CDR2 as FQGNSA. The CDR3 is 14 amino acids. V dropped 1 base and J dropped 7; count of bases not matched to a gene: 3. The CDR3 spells CASSLGRGTEKLFF. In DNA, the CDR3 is TGTGCCAGCAGCTTAGGCAGGGGGACTGAAAAACTGTTTTTT. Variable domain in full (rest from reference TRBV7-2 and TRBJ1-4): GAGVSQSPSNKVTEKGKDVELRCDPISGHTALYWYRQSLGQGLEFLIYFQGNSAPDKSGLPSDRFSAERTGGSVSTLTIQRTQQEDSAVYLCASSLGRGTEKLFFGSGTQLSVL.

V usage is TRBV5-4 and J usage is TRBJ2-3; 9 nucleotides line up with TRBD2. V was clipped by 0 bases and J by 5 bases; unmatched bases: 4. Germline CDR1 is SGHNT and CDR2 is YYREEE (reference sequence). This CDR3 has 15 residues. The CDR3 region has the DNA TGTGCCAGCAGCTTGGCGGCGGGGGGGGGAGATACGCAGTATTTT. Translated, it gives CASSLAAGGGDTQYF.

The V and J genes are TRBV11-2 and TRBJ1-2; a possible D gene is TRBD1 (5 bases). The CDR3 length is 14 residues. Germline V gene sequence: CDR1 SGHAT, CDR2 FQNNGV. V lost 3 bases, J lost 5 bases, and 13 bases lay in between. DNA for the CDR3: TGTGCCAGCAGCTTTCCCGGGGGTATTTATGGCTACACCTTC. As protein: CASSFPGGIYGYTF.

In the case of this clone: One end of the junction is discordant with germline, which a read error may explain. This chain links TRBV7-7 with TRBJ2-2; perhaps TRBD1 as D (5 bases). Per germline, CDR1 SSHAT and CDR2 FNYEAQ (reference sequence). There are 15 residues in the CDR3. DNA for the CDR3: TGTGCTAGCAGCTTAGGCGACAGAAACACCGGGGAGCTGTTTTTT. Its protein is CASSLGDRNTGELFF.

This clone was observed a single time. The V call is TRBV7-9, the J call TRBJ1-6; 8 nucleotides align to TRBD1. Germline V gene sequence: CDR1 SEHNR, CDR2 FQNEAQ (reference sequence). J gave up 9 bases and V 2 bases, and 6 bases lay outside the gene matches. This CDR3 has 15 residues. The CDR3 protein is CASSLQGTGASPLHF. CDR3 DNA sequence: TGTGCCAGCAGCTTACAAGGGACAGGAGCTTCACCCCTCCACTTT.

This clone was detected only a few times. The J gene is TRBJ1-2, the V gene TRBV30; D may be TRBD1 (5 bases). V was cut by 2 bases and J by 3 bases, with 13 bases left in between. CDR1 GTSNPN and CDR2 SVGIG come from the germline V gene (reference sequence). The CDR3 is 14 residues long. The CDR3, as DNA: TGTGCCTGGAGTAACTACAGGAAGCACTATGGCTACACCTTC. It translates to CAWSNYRKHYGYTF.

The CDR3 spells CASSLATGVGEKLFF. The CDR3 coding sequence is TGCGCCAGCAGCTTGGCCACAGGCGTAGGGGAAAAACTGTTTTTT. This sequence joins TRBV5-1 and TRBJ1-4; TRBD1 might be the D (5 bases). The V gene lost 0 bases and the J gene lost 8 bases, with 14 bases spanning the gap. CDR3 length: 15 amino acids. The germline V gene encodes CDR1 SGHRS and CDR2 YFSETQ.

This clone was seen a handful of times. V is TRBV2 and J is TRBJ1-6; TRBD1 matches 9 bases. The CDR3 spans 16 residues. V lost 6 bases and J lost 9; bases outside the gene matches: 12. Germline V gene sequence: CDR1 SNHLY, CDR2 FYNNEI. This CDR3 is CASSATGGRLGSPLHF. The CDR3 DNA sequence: TGTGCCAGCAGCGCCACAGGGGGCAGGTTGGGTTCACCCCTCCACTTT.

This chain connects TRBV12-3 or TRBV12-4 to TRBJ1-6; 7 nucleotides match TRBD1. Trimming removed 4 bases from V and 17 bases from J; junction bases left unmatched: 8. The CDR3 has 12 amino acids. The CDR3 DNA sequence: TGTGCCAGCAGTTCCGACAGGGTGGCGATCCACTTT. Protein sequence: CASSSDRVAIHF.

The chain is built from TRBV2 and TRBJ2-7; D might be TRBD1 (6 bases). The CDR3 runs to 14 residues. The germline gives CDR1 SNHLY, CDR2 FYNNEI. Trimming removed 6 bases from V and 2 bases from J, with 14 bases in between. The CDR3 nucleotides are TGTGCCAGCAGGGGGATCCGGGACACCTACGAGCAGTACTTC. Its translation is CASRGIRDTYEQYF.

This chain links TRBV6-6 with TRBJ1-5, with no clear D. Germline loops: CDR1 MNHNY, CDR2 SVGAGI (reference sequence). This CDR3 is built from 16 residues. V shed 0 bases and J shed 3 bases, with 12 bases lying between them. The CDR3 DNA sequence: TGTGCCAGCAGTTACTCGCATACACCCACCAATCAGCCCCAGCATTTT. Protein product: CASSYSHTPTNQPQHF.

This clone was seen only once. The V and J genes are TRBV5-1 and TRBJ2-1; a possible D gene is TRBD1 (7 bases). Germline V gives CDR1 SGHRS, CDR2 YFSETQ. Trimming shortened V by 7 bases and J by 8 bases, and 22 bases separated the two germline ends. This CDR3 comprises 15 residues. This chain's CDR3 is CASGRSPQGVDEQFF. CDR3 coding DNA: TGCGCCAGCGGGAGGTCGCCTCAGGGGGTGGATGAGCAGTTCTTC. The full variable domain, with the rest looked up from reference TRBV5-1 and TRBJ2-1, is KAGVTQTPRYLIKTRGQQVTLSCSPISGHRSVSWYQQTPGQGLQFLFEYFSETQRNKGNFPGRFSGRQFSNSRSEMNVSTLELGDSALYLCASGRSPQGVDEQFFGPGTRLTVL.

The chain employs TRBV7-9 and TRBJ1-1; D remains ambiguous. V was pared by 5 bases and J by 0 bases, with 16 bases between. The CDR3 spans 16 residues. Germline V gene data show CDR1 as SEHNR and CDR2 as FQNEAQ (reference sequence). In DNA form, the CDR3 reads TGTGCCAGCAGCCCAGTGAGGTATGGTATGAACACTGAAGCTTTCTTT. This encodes CASSPVRYGMNTEAFF.

The CDR3 DNA reads as TGTGCCAGCAGCCAACGACAGGGCGGCAATCAGCCCCAGCATTTT. It is translated as CASSQRQGGNQPQHF. The chain employs TRBV14 and TRBJ1-5, with TRBD1 matching 7 bases. The ends lost 2 bases at V and 2 bases at J; junction bases unmatched: 3. CDR1 and CDR2 (germline): SGHDN, FVKESK. This CDR3 is 15 amino acids long.

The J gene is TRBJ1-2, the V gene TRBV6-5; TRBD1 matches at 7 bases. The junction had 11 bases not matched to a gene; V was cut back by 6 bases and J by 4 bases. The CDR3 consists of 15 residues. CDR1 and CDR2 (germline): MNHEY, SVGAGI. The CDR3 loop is CASSPLTTGSYGYTF. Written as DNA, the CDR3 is TGTGCCAGCAGCCCGCTCACGACAGGGAGCTATGGCTACACCTTC.

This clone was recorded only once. CDR3 nucleotide sequence: TGTGCCAGCAGCCAAACAGGAAACTATGGCTACACCTTC. Translated, it gives CASSQTGNYGYTF. The chain links TRBV14 to TRBJ1-2; TRBD1 might be the D (5 bases). The germline V gene has CDR1 SGHDN and CDR2 FVKESK. There are 13 residues in the CDR3. The germline V and J ends were trimmed by 2 bases and 2 bases, with 6 bases remaining between them.

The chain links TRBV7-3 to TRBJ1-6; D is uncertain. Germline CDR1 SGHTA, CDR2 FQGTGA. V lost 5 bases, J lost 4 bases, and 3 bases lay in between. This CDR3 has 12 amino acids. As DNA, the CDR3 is TGTGCCAGCAGCCTTTATAATTCACCCCTCCACTTT. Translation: CASSLYNSPLHF.

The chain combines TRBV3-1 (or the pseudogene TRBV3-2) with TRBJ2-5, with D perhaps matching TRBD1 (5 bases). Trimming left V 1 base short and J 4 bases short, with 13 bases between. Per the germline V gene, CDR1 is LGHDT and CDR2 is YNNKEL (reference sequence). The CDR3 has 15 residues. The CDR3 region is CASSQVERRGETQYF. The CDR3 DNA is TGTGCCAGCAGCCAAGTGGAGCGAAGGGGAGAGACCCAGTACTTC.

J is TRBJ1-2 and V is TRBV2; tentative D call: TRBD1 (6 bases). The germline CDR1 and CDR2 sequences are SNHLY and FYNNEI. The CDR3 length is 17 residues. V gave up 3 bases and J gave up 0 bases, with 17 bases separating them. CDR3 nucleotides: TGTGCCAGCAGTGATAGTGGGGGCCGAGAGACTAACTATGGCTACACCTTC. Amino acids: CASSDSGGRETNYGYTF. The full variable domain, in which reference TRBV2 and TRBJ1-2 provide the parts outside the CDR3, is EPEVTQTPSHQVTQMGQEVILRCVPISNHLYFYWYRQILGQKVEFLVSFYNNEISEKSEIFDDQFSVERPDGSNFTLKIRSTKLEDSAMYFCASSDSGGRETNYGYTFGSGTRLTVV.

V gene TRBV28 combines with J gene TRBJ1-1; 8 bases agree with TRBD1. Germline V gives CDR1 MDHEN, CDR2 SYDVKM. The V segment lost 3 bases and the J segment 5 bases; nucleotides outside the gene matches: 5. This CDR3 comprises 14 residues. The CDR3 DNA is TGTGCCAGCAGTTTGCAGGGGGCGCGAACTGAAGCTTTCTTT. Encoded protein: CASSLQGARTEAFF. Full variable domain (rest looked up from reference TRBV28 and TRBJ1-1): DVKVTQSSRYLVKRTGEKVFLECVQDMDHENMFWYRQDPGLGLRLIYFSYDVKMKEKGDIPEGYSVSREKKERFSLILESASTNQTSMYLCASSLQGARTEAFFGQGTRLTVV.

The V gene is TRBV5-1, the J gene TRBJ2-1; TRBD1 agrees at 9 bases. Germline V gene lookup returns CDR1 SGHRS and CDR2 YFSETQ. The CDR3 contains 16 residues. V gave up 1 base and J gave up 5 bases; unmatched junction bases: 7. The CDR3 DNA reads TGCGCCAGCAGCTTGCCCGGGACAGGGATACACAATGAGCAGTTCTTC. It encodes CASSLPGTGIHNEQFF. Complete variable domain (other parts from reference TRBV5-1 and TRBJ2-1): KAGVTQTPRYLIKTRGQQVTLSCSPISGHRSVSWYQQTPGQGLQFLFEYFSETQRNKGNFPGRFSGRQFSNSRSEMNVSTLELGDSALYLCASSLPGTGIHNEQFFGPGTRLTVL.

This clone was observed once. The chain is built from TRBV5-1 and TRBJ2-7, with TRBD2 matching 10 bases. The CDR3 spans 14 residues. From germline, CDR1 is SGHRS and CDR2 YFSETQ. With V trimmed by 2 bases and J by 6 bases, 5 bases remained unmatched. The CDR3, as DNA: TGCGCCAGCAGCTTTCTGGCTAGCGGGGGCGAGCAGTACTTC. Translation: CASSFLASGGEQYF.

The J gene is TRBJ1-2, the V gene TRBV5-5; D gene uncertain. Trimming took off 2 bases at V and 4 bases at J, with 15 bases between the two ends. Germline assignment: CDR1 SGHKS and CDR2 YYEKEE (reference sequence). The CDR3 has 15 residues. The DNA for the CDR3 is TGTGCCAGCAGCTTCCTCGACACGCAATCCTATGGCTACACCTTC. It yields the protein CASSFLDTQSYGYTF.

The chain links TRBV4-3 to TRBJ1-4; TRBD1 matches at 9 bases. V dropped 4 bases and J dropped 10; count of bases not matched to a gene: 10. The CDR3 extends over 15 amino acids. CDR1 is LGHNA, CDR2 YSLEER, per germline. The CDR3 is CASSLATGGDGKLFF. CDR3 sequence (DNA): TGCGCCAGCAGCCTCGCGACAGGGGGTGATGGAAAACTGTTTTTT.

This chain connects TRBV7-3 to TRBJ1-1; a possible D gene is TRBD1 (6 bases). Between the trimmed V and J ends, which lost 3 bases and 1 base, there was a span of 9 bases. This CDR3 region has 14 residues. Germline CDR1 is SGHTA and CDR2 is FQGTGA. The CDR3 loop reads CASSLDSSNTEAFF. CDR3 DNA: TGTGCCAGCAGCTTGGACAGTTCGAACACTGAAGCTTTCTTT.

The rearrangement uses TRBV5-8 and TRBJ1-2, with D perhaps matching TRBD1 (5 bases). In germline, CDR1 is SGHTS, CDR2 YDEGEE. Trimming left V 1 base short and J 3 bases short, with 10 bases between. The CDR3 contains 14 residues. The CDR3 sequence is CASSLRGGYYGYTF. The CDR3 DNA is TGTGCCAGCAGCTTGAGGGGAGGTTACTATGGCTACACCTTC. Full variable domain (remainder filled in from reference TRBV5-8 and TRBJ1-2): EAGVTQSPTHLIKTRGQQATLRCSPISGHTSVYWYQQALGLGLQFLLWYDEGEERNRGNFPPRFSGRQFPNYSSELNVNALELEDSALYLCASSLRGGYYGYTFGSGTRLTVV.

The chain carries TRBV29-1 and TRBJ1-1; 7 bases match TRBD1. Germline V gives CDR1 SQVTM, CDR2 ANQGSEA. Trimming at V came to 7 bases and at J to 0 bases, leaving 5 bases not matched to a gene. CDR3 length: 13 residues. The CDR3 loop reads CSARGQMNTEAFF. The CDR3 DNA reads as TGCAGCGCCAGGGGACAGATGAACACTGAAGCTTTCTTT.

The CDR3 coding sequence is TGTGCCAGTAGTAGTGACAGGGGGCGGTGGTCCTATAATTCACCCCTCCACTTT. It specifies CASSSDRGRWSYNSPLHF. The rearrangement joins TRBV19 to TRBJ1-6, with TRBD1 matching over 10 bases. The germline gives CDR1 LNHDA, CDR2 SQIVND (reference sequence). This CDR3 spans 18 amino acids. Trimming took 4 bases from V and 1 from J; bases not matched to a gene: 7.

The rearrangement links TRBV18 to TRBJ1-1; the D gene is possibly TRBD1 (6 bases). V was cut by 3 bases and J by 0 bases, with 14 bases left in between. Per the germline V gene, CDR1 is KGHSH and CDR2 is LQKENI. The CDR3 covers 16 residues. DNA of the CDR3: TGTGCCAGCTCACCGCGATACGGACAGTTGAACACTGAAGCTTTCTTT. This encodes CASSPRYGQLNTEAFF.

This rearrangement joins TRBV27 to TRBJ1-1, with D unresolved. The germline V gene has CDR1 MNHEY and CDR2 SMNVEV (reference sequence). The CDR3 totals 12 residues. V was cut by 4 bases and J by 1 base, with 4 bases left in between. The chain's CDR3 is CASSSTNTEAFF. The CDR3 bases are TGTGCCAGCAGTTCTACGAACACTGAAGCTTTCTTT.

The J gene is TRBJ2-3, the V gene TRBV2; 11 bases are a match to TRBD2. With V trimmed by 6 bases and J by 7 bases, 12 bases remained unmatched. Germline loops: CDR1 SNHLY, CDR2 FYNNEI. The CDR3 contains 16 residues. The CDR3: CASSYTSGSWDNTQYF. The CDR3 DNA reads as TGTGCCAGCAGCTATACTAGCGGGAGCTGGGATAATACGCAGTATTTT. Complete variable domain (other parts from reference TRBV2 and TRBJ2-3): EPEVTQTPSHQVTQMGQEVILRCVPISNHLYFYWYRQILGQKVEFLVSFYNNEISEKSEIFDDQFSVERPDGSNFTLKIRSTKLEDSAMYFCASSYTSGSWDNTQYFGPGTRLTVL.

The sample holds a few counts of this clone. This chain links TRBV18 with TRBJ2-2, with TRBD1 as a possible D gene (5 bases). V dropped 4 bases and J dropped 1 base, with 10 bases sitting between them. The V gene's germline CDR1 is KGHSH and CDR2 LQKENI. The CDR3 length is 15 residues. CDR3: CASSLRQLNTGELFF. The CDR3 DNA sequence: TGTGCCAGCTCACTTCGACAGTTGAACACCGGGGAGCTGTTTTTT.